One sample yielded the 5 T cell receptor beta chains listed below, sequenced in a study of T-cell memory formation after mild COVID-19. TCRdb redid the calling of the 5' RACE reads with MiXCR, one entry per CDR3 protein. The sample has around 250,000 distinct CDR3 sequences, roughly 15% seen once. Sample: PBMCs or a T cell subset sorted from them (not recorded which). The receptors come from an adult woman who had mild COVID-19 (a few samples of this study predate the infection). Cell type and time point are not known.

This clonotype appeared a few times. The rearrangement joins TRBV12-3 or TRBV12-4 to TRBJ1-1, with 7 bases matching TRBD1. The V and J ends lost 6 bases and 0 bases, in that order; junction bases with no gene match: 4. The CDR3 is made up of 14 amino acids. CDR3 in amino acids: CASSKGQMNTEAFF. DNA for the CDR3: TGTGCCAGCAGCAAGGGACAGATGAACACTGAAGCTTTCTTT.

The chain uses TRBV24-1 and TRBJ2-3; a weak D match, TRBD2 (6 bases). Germline CDR1 reads KGHDR; CDR2 reads SFDVKD. The CDR3 spans 14 residues. V was shortened by 4 bases and J by 2 bases, with 9 bases between the two germline ends. The CDR3 DNA sequence: TGTGCCACCAGTGAGAGGAGGGACACAGATACGCAGTATTTT. Its protein product is CATSERRDTDTQYF.

The chain carries TRBV7-2 and TRBJ1-5; D remains unclear. Trimming removed 5 bases at V and 2 bases at J, with 13 bases between. Looked up from germline, CDR1 is SGHTA and CDR2 is FQGNSA. CDR3 length equals 15 residues. CDR3 sequence: CASSPSGVGNQPQHF. The CDR3 DNA reads TGTGCCAGCAGCCCCTCCGGGGTGGGCAATCAGCCCCAGCATTTT.

The table lists this clonotype with a few counts. The chain is built from TRBV29-1 and TRBJ2-3; D ambiguous. The CDR3 sequence is 13 residues long. Germline assignment: CDR1 SQVTM and CDR2 ANQGSEA. V lost 1 base and J 5 bases, leaving 10 bases between the germline ends. The CDR3 reads CSVEGRNRDTQYF. The CDR3 bases are TGCAGCGTTGAAGGCAGGAATCGAGATACGCAGTATTTT.

This clonotype was seen at least ten times. This rearrangement joins TRBV18 to TRBJ1-6, with 7 positions matching TRBD1. Unmatched junction bases numbered 4, after V lost 3 bases and J lost 8 bases. CDR3 length equals 14 residues. CDR1 and CDR2 (germline): KGHSH, LQKENI. The CDR3 bases are TGTGCCAGCTCACCCGACAGGGAGCATTCACCCCTCCACTTT. Protein product: CASSPDREHSPLHF.